This paragraph reports one T cell receptor beta chain. Its antigen is as yet unknown. The CDR3 has 13 amino acids. Germline-derived CDR1 and CDR2 are LNHDA and SQIVND (reference sequence). Trimming took 6 bases from V and 8 from J, leaving 16 bases between them. Survey-level resolution applied to immunoSEQ assay v3.0. This table comes from immunoSEQ multiplex PCR, and its TCRdb copy is limited to in-frame clones, with some not included. This sample has 34,000 or so clones, with 65% to 90% found just once. The sample originates from a study of long-term antiretroviral therapy in people with HIV. Study conclusions and caveats: In HIV, the repertoires covered a tighter span of CDR3 lengths than in controls.

This TCR was recovered from a man younger than 35 with HIV. The V gene is TRBV19, the J gene TRBJ1-2; D possibly corresponds to TRBD1 (5 bases). The material sequenced was unsorted PBMCs, taken approximately 3.5 years after starting antiretroviral therapy. CDR3 DNA sequence: TGTGCCAGTAGGGGGGGAGGGTTTGACGGCTACACCTTC. This sequence encodes CASRGGGFDGYTF. Based on the CDR3 plus reference TRBV19 and TRBJ1-2, the full variable domain is DGGITQSPKYLFRKEGQNVTLSCEQNLNHDAMYWYRQDPGQGLRLIYYSQIVNDFQKGDIAEGYSVSREKKESFPLTVTSAQKNPTAFYLCASRGGGFDGYTFGSGTRLTVV.